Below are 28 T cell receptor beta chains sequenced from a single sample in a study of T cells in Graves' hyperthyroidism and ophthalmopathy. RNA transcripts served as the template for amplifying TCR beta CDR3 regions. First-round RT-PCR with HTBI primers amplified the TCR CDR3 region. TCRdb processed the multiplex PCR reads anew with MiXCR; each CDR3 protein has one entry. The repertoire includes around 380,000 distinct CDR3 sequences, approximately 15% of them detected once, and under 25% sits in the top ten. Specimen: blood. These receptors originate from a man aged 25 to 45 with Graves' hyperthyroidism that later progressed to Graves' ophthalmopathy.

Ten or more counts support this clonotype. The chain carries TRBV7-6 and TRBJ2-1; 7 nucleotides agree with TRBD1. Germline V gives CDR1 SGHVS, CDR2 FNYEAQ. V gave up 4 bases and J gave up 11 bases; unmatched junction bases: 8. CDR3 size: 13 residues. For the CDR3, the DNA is TGTGCCAGCAGCTACGGGGACAGTCCACAGCAGTTCTTC. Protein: CASSYGDSPQQFF. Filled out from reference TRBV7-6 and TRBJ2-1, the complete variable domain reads GAGVSQSPRYKVTKRGQDVALRCDPISGHVSLYWYRQALGQGPEFLTYFNYEAQQDKSGLPNDRFSAERPEGSISTLTIQRTEQRDSAMYRCASSYGDSPQQFFGPGTRLTVL.

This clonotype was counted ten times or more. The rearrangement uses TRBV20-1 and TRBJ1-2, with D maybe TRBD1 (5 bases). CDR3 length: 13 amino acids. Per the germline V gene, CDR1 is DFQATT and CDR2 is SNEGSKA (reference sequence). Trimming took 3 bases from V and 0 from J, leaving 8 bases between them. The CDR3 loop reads CSASETANYGYTF. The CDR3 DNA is TGCAGTGCTAGCGAGACAGCTAACTATGGCTACACCTTC.

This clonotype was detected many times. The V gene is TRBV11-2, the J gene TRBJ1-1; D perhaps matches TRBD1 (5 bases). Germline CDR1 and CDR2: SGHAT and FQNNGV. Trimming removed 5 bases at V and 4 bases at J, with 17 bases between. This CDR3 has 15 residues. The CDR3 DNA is TGTGCCAGCAGCCCCGGGGCCATTAGCAGCACTGAAGCTTTCTTT. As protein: CASSPGAISSTEAFF.

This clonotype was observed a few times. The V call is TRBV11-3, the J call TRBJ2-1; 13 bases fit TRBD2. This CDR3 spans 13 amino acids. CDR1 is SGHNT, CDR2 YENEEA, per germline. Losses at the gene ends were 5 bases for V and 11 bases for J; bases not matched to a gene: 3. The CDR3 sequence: CASSPLAGGKQFF. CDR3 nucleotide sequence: TGTGCCAGCAGCCCACTAGCGGGGGGGAAGCAGTTCTTC. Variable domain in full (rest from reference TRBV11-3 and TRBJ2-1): EAGVVQSPRYKIIEKKQPVAFWCNPISGHNTLYWYLQNLGQGPELLIRYENEEAVDDSQLPKDRFSAERLKGVDSTLKIQPAELGDSAVYLCASSPLAGGKQFFGPGTRLTVL.

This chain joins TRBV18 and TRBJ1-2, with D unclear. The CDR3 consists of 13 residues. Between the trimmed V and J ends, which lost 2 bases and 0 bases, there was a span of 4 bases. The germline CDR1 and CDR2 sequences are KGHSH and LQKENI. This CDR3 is CASSPSPNYGYTF. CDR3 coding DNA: TGTGCCAGCTCACCAAGTCCTAACTATGGCTACACCTTC.

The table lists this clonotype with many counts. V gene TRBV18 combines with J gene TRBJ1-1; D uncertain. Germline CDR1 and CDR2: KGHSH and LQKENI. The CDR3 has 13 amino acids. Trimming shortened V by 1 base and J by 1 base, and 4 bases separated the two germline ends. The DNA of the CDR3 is TGTGCCAGCTCACCACAGACGAACACTGAAGCTTTCTTT. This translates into CASSPQTNTEAFF.

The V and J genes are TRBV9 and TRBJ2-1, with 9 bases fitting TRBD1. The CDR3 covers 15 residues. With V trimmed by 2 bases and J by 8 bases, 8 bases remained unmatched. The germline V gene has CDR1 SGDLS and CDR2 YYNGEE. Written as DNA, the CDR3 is TGTGCCAGCAGCGTCAGGGACAGGGTGGTGGATGAGCAGTTCTTC. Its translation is CASSVRDRVVDEQFF.

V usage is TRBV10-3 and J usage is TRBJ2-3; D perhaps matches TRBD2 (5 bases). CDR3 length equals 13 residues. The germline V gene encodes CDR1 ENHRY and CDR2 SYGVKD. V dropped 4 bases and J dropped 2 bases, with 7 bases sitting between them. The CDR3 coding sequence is TGTGCCATCAGTGCGGGGTACACAGATACGCAGTATTTT. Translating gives CAISAGYTDTQYF.

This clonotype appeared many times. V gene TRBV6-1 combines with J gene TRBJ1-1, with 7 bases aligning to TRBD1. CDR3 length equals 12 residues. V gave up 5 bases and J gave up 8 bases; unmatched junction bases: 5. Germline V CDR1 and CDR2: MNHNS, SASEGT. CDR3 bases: TGTGCCAGCAGTACAGGGGTCCTCGAAGCTTTCTTT. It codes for CASSTGVLEAFF.

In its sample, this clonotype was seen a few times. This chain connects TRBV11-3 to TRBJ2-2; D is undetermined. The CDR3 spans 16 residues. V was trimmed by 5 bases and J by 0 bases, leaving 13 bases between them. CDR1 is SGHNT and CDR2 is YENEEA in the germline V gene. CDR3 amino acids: CASSPSLGTNTGELFF. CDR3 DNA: TGTGCCAGCAGCCCAAGTTTAGGGACGAACACCGGGGAGCTGTTTTTT.

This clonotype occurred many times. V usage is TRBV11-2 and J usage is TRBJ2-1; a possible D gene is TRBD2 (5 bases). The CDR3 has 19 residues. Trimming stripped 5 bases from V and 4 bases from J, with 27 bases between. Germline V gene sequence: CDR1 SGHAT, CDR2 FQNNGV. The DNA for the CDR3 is TGTGCCAGCAGCCTTCCGAGGGATACACTGACTGGGCTTTACAATGAGCAGTTCTTC. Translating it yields CASSLPRDTLTGLYNEQFF.

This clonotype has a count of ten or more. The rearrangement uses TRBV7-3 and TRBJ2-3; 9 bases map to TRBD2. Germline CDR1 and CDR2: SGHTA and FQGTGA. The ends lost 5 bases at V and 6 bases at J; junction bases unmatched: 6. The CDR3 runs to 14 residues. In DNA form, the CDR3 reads TGTGCCAGCAGCCCTAGCGGGGCGGGGGATACGCAGTATTTT. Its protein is CASSPSGAGDTQYF.

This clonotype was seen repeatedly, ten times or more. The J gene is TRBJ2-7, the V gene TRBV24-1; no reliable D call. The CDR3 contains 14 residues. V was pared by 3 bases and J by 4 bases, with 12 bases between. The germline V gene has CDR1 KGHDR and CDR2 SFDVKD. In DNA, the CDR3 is TGTGCCACCAGTGATAACAGTGTATCGTACGAGCAGTACTTC. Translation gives CATSDNSVSYEQYF.

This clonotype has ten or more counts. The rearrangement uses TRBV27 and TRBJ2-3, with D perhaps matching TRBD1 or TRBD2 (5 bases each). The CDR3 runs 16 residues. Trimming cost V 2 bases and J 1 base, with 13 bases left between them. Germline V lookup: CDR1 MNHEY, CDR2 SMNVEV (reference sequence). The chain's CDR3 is CASSLMGTRGTDTQYF. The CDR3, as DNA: TGTGCCAGCAGTTTAATGGGGACCAGGGGCACAGATACGCAGTATTTT.

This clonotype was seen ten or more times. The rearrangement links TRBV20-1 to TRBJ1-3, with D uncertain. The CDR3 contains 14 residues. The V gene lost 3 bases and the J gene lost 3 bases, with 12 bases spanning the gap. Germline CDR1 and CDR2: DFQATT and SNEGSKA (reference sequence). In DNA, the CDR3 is TGCAGTGCTAGGGCGGGCGGTAATGGAAACACCATATATTTT. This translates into CSARAGGNGNTIYF.

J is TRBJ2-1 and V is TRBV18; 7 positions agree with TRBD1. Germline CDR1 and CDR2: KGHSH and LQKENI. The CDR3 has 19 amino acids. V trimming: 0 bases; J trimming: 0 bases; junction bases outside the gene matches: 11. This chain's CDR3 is CASSPPRHSTGPSYNEQFF. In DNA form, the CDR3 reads TGTGCCAGCTCACCACCCCGACATTCGACAGGGCCCTCCTACAATGAGCAGTTCTTC.

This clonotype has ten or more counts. In DNA form, the CDR3 reads TGCAGTGCTAGAGATAATTCCTATAGCACAGATACGCAGTATTTT. This gives the protein CSARDNSYSTDTQYF. This chain joins TRBV20-1 and TRBJ2-3; D not resolved. The germline V gene has CDR1 DFQATT and CDR2 SNEGSKA (reference sequence). The CDR3 is made up of 15 amino acids. Trimming pared 0 bases from V and 0 bases from J, leaving 10 bases between.

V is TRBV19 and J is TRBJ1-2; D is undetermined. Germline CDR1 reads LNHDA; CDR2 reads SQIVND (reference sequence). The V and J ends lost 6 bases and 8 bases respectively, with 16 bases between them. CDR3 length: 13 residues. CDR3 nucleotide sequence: TGTGCCAGTAGGAAGCCCTCGGCAGGAGGCTACACCTTC. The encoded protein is CASRKPSAGGYTF.

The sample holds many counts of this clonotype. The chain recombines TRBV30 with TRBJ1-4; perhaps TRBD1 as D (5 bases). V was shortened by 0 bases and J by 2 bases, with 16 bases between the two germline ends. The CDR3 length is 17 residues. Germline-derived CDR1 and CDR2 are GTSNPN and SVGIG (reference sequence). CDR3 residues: CAWSVRWEGITNEKLFF. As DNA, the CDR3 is TGTGCCTGGAGTGTACGATGGGAGGGGATCACTAATGAAAAACTGTTTTTT.

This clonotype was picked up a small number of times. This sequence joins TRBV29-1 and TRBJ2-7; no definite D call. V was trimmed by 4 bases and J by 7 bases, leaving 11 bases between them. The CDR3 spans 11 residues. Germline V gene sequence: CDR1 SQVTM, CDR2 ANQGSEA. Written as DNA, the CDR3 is TGCAGCGTTGGTCCCGGTATGGAGCAGTACTTC. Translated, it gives CSVGPGMEQYF.

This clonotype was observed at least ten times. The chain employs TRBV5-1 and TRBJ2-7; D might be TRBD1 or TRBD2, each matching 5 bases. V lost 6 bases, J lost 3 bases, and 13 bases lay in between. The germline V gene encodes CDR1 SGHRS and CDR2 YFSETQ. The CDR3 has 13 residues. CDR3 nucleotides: TGCGCCAGCACCGATAGGGACGACTACGAGCAGTACTTC. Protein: CASTDRDDYEQYF.

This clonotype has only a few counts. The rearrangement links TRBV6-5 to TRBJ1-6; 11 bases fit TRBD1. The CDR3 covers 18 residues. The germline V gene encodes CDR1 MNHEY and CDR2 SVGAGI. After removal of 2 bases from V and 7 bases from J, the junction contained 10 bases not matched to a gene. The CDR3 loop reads CASSYEDRGRGYNSPLHF. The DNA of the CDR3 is TGTGCCAGCAGTTACGAGGACAGGGGGCGAGGTTACAATTCACCCCTCCACTTT.

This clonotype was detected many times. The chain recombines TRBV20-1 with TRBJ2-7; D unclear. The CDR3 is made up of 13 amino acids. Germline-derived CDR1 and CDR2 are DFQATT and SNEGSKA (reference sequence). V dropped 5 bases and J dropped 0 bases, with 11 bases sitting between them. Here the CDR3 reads CSADTLSSYEQYF. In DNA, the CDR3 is TGCAGTGCTGATACTTTGTCCTCCTACGAGCAGTACTTC.

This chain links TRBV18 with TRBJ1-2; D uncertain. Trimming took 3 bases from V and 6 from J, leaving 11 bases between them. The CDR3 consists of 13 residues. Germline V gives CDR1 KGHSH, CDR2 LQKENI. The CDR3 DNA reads TGTGCCAGCTCACCGGGCAGTTCAGATGGCTACACCTTC. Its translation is CASSPGSSDGYTF.

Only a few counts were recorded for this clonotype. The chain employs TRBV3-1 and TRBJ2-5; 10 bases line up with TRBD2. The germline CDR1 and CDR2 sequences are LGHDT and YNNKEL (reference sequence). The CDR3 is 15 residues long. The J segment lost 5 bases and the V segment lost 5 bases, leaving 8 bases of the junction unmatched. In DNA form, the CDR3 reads TGTGCCAGCAGCTTTCTAGCGGGGGTGGGGGAGACCCAGTACTTC. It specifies CASSFLAGVGETQYF.

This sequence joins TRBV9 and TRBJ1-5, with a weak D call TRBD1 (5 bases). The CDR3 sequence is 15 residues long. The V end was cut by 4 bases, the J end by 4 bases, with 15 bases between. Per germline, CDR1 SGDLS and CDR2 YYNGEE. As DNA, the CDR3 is TGTGCCAGCAGCCTAGACCCAGGGAAAAATCAGCCCCAGCATTTT. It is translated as CASSLDPGKNQPQHF.

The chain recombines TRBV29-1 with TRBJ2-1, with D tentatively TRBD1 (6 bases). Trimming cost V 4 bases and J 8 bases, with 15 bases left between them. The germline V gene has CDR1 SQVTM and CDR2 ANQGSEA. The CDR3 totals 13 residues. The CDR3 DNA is TGCAGCGTTGGGCAGGGGCTGGTCGATGAGCAGTTCTTC. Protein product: CSVGQGLVDEQFF.

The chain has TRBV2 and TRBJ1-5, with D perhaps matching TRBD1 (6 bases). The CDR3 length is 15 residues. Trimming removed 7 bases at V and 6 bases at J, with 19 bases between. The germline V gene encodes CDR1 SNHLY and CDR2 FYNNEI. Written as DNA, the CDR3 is TGTGCCAGCACCTCCGGGGCAGGGGTCCCTCAGCCCCAGCATTTT. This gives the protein CASTSGAGVPQPQHF.